This T cell receptor beta chain emerged from a study of response to subunit inactivated influenza vaccine. One entry per CDR3 protein results from TCRdb running MiXCR on the RT-PCR reads. The top ten clones hold more than 9% of a sample with approximately 680,000 distinct CDR3 sequences, less than 20% of them seen once. This clonotype occurred a few times. Antigen: not known. Broader study findings: A suggestion made by the authors is that each seasonal influenza vaccination recruits few new T cells.

The CDR3 spans 14 residues. Germline-derived CDR1 and CDR2 are LGHNA and YNFKEQ. V lost 2 bases, J lost 7 bases, and 8 bases stayed unmatched. The sequenced sample was PBMCs from blood, obtained 11 to 12 days after vaccination. This clonotype was obtained from a man between 50 and 59 years old who received an inactivated influenza vaccine. V usage is TRBV4-2 and J usage is TRBJ2-7, with 7 bases matching TRBD2. The DNA for the CDR3 is TGTGCCAGCAGCCAACCGGGACTATCCGGTGAGCAGTACTTC. Amino acids: CASSQPGLSGEQYF.